This T cell receptor (beta chain) derives from a study of OX40 agonist ivuxolimab in advanced cancers. With regard to the full study: Ivuxolimab was a fully human IgG2 agonistic monoclonal antibody targeting the costimulatory receptor OX40 (CD134). Intravenous ivuxolimab was administered to patients every 2 weeks at six dose levels: 0.01, 0.1, 0.3, 1.5, 3 and 10 mg/kg. Among the roughly 52 dose-escalation patients, 19 had hepatocellular carcinoma, roughly 15 melanoma, 9 renal cell carcinoma and 9 head and neck cancer. A male proportion of around 83% and a mean age of approximately 60 years, ranging from 23 to 79, were recorded for the dose-escalation cohort. Patients were allowed to have had prior anti-PD-1, anti-PD-L1 or anti-CTLA-4 therapy, and 40% of the dose-escalation patients had previously received checkpoint inhibitors. Three dose-escalation patients achieved partial responses, one with hepatocellular carcinoma and two with cutaneous melanoma. Peripheral TCRbeta sequencing was intended to test whether TCR sequence diversity was altered and clonal T-cell expansion was caused by ivuxolimab. The monotherapy dose-escalation portion (N ≈ 57 patients) of the phase I ivuxolimab trial is reported in the paper. General conclusions and limits of the study: Low levels of normalized T-cell clonal expansion were also shown by some nonresponding patients. After ivuxolimab, CD8+ T cells had more expanded clones than CD4+ T cells on average. In partial responders in the 0.1-3.0 mg/kg groups, normalized peripheral clonal expansion was found to be among the lowest, especially among CD8+ T cells. Clonal expansion of both CD4+ and CD8+ blood T cells was observed from baseline to week 6 at doses 0.1 to 3.0 mg/kg. The antigen specificity of the clonally expanded peripheral T cells was not determined.

Via the germline V gene, CDR1 is SGHAT and CDR2 FQNNGV. Reading from cysteine to phenylalanine, the CDR3 counts 12 amino acids. Just the 36-base CDR3 DNA is kept, in frame starting at base 1. V is clipped by 4 bases and J by 5 bases, and the sequence between their germline boundaries is 8 bases long. To sequence the TCRbeta CDR3 region, genomic DNA was isolated from the sorted cells. TCRbeta CDR3 regions were sequenced using the immunoSEQ Assay. Here the immuneACCESS table is served through TCRdb, limited to in-frame sequences with V and J called. Missing clones are a known gap in these copies; in checked studies unresolved V genes cover under half, and the rest lacks a known reason. Here the sample has roughly 41,000 clones; around four fifths occur a single time. Jointly, the top ten make up under 25% of the sample. A few counts support this clone. The clone's antigen remains unknown. The input lacks base qualities; no much larger clone sits a single base away.

The trial excluded patients who had a history of autoimmune disease or were on systemic immunosuppression. Peripheral blood for TCR sequencing was collected from all dose cohorts at baseline, on cycle 4 day 1, and on cycle 7 day 1. The samples were taken from a phase I, first-in-human, multicenter, open-label dose-escalation trial of ivuxolimab. Adults with locally advanced or metastatic melanoma, renal cell, hepatocellular, or head and neck squamous cell carcinoma were enrolled in the trial. Before TCR sequencing, CD4+ T cells and CD8+ T cells from peripheral blood were sorted into separate populations.

The chain employs TRBV11-2 and TRBJ2-5; no D gene can be assigned with confidence. This TCR came from an adult with an advanced solid tumor such as melanoma, head and neck, liver or kidney cancer. This specimen consisted of CD4+ or CD8+ T cells sorted from blood, obtained in a trial of the OX40 agonist ivuxolimab. The CDR3 protein: CASSSGPETQYF. The DNA reads TGTGCCAGCAGCTCAGGTCCGGAGACCCAGTACTTC.